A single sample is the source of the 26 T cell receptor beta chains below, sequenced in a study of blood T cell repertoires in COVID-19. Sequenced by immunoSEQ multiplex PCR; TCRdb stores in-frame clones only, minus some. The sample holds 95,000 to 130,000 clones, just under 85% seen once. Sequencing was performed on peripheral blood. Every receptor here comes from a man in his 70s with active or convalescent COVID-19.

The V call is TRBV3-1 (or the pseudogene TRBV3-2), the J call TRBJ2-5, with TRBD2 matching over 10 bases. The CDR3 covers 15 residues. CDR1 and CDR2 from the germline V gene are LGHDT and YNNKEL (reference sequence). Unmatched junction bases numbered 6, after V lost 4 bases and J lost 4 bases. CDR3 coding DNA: TGTGCCAGCAGCCGCAGCGGGGGGGCGGGAGAGACCCAGTACTTC. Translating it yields CASSRSGGAGETQYF.

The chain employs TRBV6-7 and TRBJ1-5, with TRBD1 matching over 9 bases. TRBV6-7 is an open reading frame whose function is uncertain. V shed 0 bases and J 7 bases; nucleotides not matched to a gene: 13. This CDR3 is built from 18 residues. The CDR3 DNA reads TGTGCCAGCAGTTACTCGACCCCCCTACAGGGGGCAAGGCAGCCCCAGCATTTT. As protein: CASSYSTPLQGARQPQHF.

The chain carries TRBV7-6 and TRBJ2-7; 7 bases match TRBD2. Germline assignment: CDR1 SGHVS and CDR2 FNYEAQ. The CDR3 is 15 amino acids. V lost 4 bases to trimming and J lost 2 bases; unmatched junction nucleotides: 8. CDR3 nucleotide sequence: TGTGCCAGCAGCTGGAACTCGGGAGGTCCCTACGAGCAGTACTTC. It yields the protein CASSWNSGGPYEQYF.

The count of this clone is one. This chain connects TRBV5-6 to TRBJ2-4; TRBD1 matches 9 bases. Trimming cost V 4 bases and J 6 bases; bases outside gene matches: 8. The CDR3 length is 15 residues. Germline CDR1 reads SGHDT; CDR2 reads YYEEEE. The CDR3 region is CASSDLQGAGNIQYF. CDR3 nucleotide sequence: TGTGCCAGCAGCGATCTACAGGGGGCGGGAAACATTCAGTACTTC.

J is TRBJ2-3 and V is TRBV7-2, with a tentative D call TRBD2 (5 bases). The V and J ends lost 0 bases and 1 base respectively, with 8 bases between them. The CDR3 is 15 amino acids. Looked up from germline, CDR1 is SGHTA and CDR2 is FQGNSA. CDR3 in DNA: TGTGCCAGCAGCTTAGCCGACTACGGCACAGATACGCAGTATTTT. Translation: CASSLADYGTDTQYF.

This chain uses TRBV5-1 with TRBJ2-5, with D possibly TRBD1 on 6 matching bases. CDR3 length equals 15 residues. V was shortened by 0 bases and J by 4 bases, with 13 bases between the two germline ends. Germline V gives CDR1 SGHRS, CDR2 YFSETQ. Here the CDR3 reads CASSLESGVGETQYF. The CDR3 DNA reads TGCGCCAGCAGCTTGGAGTCAGGGGTTGGAGAGACCCAGTACTTC.

The DNA for the CDR3 is TGTGCCAGCAGCTACAGGGAGACCTTCGAGCAGTACTTC. It is translated as CASSYRETFEQYF. J is TRBJ2-7 and V is TRBV7-8; TRBD1 might be the D (6 bases). The CDR3 runs to 13 residues. Germline-derived CDR1 and CDR2 are SGHVS and FQNEAQ. V dropped 4 bases and J dropped 6 bases, with 13 bases sitting between them.

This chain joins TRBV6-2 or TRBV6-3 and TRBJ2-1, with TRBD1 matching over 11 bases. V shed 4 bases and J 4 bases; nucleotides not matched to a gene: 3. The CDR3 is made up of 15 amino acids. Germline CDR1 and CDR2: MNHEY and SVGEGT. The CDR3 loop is CASSWGTGGYNEQFF. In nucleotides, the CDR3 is TGTGCCAGCAGTTGGGGGACAGGGGGTTACAATGAGCAGTTCTTC.

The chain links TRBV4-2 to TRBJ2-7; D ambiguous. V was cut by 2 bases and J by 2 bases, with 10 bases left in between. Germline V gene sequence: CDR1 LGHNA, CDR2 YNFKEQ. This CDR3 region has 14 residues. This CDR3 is CASSQSHEPYEQYF. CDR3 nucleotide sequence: TGTGCCAGCAGCCAATCCCATGAGCCCTACGAGCAGTACTTC.

Written as DNA, the CDR3 is TGCGCCAGCAGCCGCCGGGACAGAGGCAATCAGCCCCAGCATTTT. Translating it yields CASSRRDRGNQPQHF. This sequence joins TRBV10-1 and TRBJ1-5, with TRBD1 identical over 7 bases. CDR3 length equals 15 residues. Germline CDR1 and CDR2: WNHNN and SYGVQD (reference sequence). J gave up 2 bases and V 6 bases, and 7 bases lay outside the gene matches.

The CDR3 nucleotides are TGTGCTAGTGGTTTGGTAAGGAGGCAGACGGCTGAAAAACTGTTTTTT. This gives the protein CASGLVRRQTAEKLFF. The chain carries TRBV12-5 and TRBJ1-4; D uncertain. Per the germline V gene, CDR1 is LGHNT and CDR2 is FRNRAP. The CDR3 sequence is 16 residues long. Trimming removed 0 bases from V and 7 bases from J, with 15 bases in between.

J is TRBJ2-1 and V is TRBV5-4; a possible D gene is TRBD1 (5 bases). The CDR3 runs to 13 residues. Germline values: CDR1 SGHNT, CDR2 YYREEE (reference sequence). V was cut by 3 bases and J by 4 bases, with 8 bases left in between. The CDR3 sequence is CASSSQVYNEQFF. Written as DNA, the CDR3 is TGTGCCAGCAGCTCACAGGTATACAATGAGCAGTTCTTC.

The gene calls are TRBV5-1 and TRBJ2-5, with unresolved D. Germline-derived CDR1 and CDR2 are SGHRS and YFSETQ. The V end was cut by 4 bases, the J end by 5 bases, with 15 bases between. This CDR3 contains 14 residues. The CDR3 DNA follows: TGCGCCAGCAGCCGATCCGTAGATGTGGAGACCCAGTACTTC. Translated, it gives CASSRSVDVETQYF.

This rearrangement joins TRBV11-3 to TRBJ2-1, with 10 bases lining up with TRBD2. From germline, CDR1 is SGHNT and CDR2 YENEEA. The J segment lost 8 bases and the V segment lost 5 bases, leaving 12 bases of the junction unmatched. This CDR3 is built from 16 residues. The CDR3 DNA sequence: TGTGCCAGCAGCCGTCTAGCGGGAGTGGGTGGGGATGAGCAGTTCTTC. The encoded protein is CASSRLAGVGGDEQFF.

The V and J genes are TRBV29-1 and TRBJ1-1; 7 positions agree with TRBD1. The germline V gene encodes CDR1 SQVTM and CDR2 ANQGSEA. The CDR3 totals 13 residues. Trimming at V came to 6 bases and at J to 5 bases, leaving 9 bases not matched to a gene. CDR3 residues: CSVRTGGMTEAFF. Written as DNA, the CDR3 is TGCAGCGTGAGGACAGGTGGAATGACTGAAGCTTTCTTT.

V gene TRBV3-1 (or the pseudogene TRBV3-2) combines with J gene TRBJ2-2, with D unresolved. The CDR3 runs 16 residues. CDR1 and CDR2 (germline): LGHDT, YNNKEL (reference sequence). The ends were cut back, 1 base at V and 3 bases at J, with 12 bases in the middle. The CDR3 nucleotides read TGTGCCAGCAGCCAAGCTGGTATTCCAGACACCGGGGAGCTGTTTTTT. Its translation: CASSQAGIPDTGELFF.

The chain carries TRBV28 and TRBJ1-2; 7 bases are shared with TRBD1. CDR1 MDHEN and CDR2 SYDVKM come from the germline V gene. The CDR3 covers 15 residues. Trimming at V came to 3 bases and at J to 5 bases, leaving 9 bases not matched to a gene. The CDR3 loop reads CASSLAGTDNYGYTF. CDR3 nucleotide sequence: TGTGCCAGCAGTTTGGCCGGGACAGACAATTATGGCTACACCTTC.

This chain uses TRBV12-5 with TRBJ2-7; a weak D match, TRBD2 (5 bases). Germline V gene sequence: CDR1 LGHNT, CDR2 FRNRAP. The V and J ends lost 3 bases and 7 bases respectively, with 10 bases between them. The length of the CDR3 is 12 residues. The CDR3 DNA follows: TGTGCTAGTGGTTTCGGTACGGGAGAGCAGTACTTC. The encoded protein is CASGFGTGEQYF.

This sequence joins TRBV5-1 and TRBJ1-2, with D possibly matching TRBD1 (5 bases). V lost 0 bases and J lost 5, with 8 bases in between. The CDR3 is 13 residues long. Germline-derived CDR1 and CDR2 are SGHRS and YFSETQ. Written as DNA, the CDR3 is TGCGCCAGCAGCTTGGGGGGCGCGTATGGCTACACCTTC. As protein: CASSLGGAYGYTF. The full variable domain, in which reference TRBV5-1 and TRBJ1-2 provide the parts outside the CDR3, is KAGVTQTPRYLIKTRGQQVTLSCSPISGHRSVSWYQQTPGQGLQFLFEYFSETQRNKGNFPGRFSGRQFSNSRSEMNVSTLELGDSALYLCASSLGGAYGYTFGSGTRLTVV.

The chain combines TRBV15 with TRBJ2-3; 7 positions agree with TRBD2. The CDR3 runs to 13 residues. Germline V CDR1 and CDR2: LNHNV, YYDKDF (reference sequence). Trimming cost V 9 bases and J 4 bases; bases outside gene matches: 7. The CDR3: CATKRGGSDTQYF. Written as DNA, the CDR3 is TGTGCCACTAAGCGGGGAGGGTCAGATACGCAGTATTTT. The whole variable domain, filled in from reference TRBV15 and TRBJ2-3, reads DAMVIQNPRYQVTQFGKPVTLSCSQTLNHNVMYWYQQKSSQAPKLLFHYYDKDFNNEADTPDNFQSRRPNTSFCFLDIRSPGLGDTAMYLCATKRGGSDTQYFGPGTRLTVL.

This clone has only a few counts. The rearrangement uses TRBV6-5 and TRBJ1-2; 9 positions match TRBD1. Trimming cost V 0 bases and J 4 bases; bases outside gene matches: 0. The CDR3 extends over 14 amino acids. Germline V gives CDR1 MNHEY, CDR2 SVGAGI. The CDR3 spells CASSYSTGGYGYTF. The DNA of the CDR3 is TGTGCCAGCAGTTACTCGACAGGGGGCTATGGCTACACCTTC.

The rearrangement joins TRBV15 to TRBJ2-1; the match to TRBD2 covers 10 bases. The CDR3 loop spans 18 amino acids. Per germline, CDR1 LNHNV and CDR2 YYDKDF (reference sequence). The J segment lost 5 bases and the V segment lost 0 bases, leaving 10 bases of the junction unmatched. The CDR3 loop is CATSRDRVAGGHHNEQFF. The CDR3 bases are TGTGCCACCAGCAGAGATCGAGTAGCGGGAGGCCACCACAATGAGCAGTTCTTC.

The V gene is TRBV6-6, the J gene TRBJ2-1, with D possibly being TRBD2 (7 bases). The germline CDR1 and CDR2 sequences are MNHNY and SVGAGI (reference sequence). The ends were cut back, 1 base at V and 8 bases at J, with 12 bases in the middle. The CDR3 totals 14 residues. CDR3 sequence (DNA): TGTGCCAGCAGTTACTGGGGGGGCCGGGATGAGCAGTTCTTC. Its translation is CASSYWGGRDEQFF.

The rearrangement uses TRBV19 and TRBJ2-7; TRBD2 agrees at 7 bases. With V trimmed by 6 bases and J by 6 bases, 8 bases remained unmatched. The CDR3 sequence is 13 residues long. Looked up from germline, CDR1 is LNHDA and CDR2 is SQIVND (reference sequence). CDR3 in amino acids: CASRNEAGVEQYF. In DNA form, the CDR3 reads TGTGCCAGTAGAAATGAGGCGGGGGTCGAGCAGTACTTC.

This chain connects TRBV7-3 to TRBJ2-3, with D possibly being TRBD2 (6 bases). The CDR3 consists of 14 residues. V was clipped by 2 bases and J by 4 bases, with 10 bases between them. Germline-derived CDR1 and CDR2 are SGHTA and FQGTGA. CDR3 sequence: CASSLVTSSDTQYF. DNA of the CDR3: TGTGCCAGCAGCTTAGTGACTAGTTCAGATACGCAGTATTTT.

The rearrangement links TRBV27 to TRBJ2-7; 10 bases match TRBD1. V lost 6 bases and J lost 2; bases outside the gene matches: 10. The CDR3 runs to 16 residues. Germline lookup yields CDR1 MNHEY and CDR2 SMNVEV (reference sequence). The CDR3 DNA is TGTGCCAGCAGCCAGACCGGGACAGGGGTCCCCTACGAGCAGTACTTC. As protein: CASSQTGTGVPYEQYF.